A single sample is the source of the 19 T cell receptor beta chains below, sequenced in a study of T cells in Graves' hyperthyroidism and ophthalmopathy. The source material, RNA transcripts, was used to amplify TCR beta CDR3 regions. The TCR CDR3 first-round RT-PCR relied on the HTBI primer set. MiXCR was run by TCRdb on the multiplex PCR reads, yielding one entry per CDR3 protein. The sample has about 480,000 distinct CDR3 sequences, approximately 15% seen once. The sample consisted of blood. The receptors shown here come from a woman aged 18-35 years with Graves' hyperthyroidism.

In its sample, this clonotype was seen many times. J is TRBJ2-4 and V is TRBV12-3 or TRBV12-4; maybe TRBD2 (5 bases). Trimming stripped 5 bases from V and 0 bases from J, with 29 bases between. This CDR3 is 21 amino acids long. The CDR3 protein is CASSPTRAFIIRERAKNIQYF. As DNA, the CDR3 is TGTGCCAGCAGTCCCACCCGTGCTTTCATCATTCGGGAACGAGCCAAAAACATTCAGTACTTC.

This clonotype was seen at least ten times. This chain connects TRBV19 to TRBJ1-1, with D perhaps TRBD1 (6 bases). The V and J ends lost 5 bases and 3 bases respectively, with 13 bases between them. Germline assignment: CDR1 LNHDA and CDR2 SQIVND (reference sequence). The CDR3 runs to 14 residues. This CDR3 is CASSPGHPYTEAFF. The CDR3 region has the DNA TGTGCCAGTAGTCCGGGACACCCGTACACTGAAGCTTTCTTT.

The chain is built from TRBV9 and TRBJ2-1, with a tentative D call TRBD2 (5 bases). Germline V gene sequence: CDR1 SGDLS, CDR2 YYNGEE. Trimming stripped 4 bases from V and 5 bases from J, with 10 bases between. This CDR3 comprises 13 residues. CDR3 protein: CASSTTNNNEQFF. In DNA, the CDR3 is TGTGCCAGCAGCACGACTAACAACAATGAGCAGTTCTTC. Full variable domain (missing parts from reference TRBV9 and TRBJ2-1): DSGVTQTPKHLITATGQRVTLRCSPRSGDLSVYWYQQSLDQGLQFLIQYYNGEERAKGNILERFSAQQFPDLHSELNLSSLELGDSALYFCASSTTNNNEQFFGPGTRLTVL.

The J gene is TRBJ2-7, the V gene TRBV10-3, with TRBD2 matching 11 bases. This CDR3 is built from 17 residues. Germline lookup yields CDR1 ENHRY and CDR2 SYGVKD. V trimming: 11 bases; J trimming: 5 bases; junction bases outside the gene matches: 20. CDR3 protein: CAALPTSGRGRFHEQYF. For the CDR3, the DNA is TGTGCCGCACTACCTACTAGCGGGAGAGGACGTTTCCACGAGCAGTACTTC.

This clonotype was detected ten times or more. The chain is built from TRBV3-1 and TRBJ1-3, with no clear D. Trimming shortened V by 0 bases and J by 0 bases, and 12 bases separated the two germline ends. The CDR3 sequence is 17 residues long. The germline CDR1 and CDR2 sequences are LGHDT and YNNKEL (reference sequence). CDR3 nucleotides: TGTGCCAGCAGCCAAGACAAGCTCTACAGCTCTGGAAACACCATATATTTT. It codes for CASSQDKLYSSGNTIYF. The variable domain in full, with the rest retrieved from reference TRBV3-1 and TRBJ1-3, is DTAVSQTPKYLVTQMGNDKSIKCEQNLGHDTMYWYKQDSKKFLKIMFSYNNKELIINETVPNRFSPKSPDKAHLNLHINSLELGDSAVYFCASSQDKLYSSGNTIYFGEGSWLTVV.

This clonotype came up many times. The rearrangement links TRBV12-3 or TRBV12-4 to TRBJ1-1; 7 bases match TRBD1. The CDR3 runs to 17 residues. Germline trimming cut 4 bases from V and 0 bases from J; bases unmatched to any gene: 11. The CDR3 DNA follows: TGTGCCAGCAGTTCGGAGCAGGGGGGCCACATGAACACTGAAGCTTTCTTT. It translates to CASSSEQGGHMNTEAFF.

Turning to this clonotype: A clone one base away is much larger, so this may be a read error. This chain joins TRBV18 and TRBJ1-5, with a tentative D call TRBD1 (6 bases). The CDR3 is made up of 14 amino acids. CDR1 is KGHSH, CDR2 LQKENI, per germline. The CDR3 sequence is CTSSPVQGNQPQHF. CDR3 in DNA: TGTACCAGCTCACCAGTCCAGGGGAATCAGCCCCAGCATTTT.

This clonotype appeared many times. The rearrangement links TRBV5-8 to TRBJ1-6, with 7 bases that match TRBD1. The CDR3 spans 17 residues. Trimming at V came to 2 bases and at J to 4 bases, leaving 9 bases not matched to a gene. Germline V gene sequence: CDR1 SGHTS, CDR2 YDEGEE. The CDR3 sequence is CASSLAPMGQYNSPLHF. As DNA, the CDR3 is TGTGCCAGCAGCTTAGCGCCTATGGGACAGTATAATTCACCCCTCCACTTT.

There are many counts of this clonotype. The chain has TRBV29-1 and TRBJ2-1; maybe TRBD2 (6 bases). Between the trimmed V and J ends, which lost 4 bases and 7 bases, there was a span of 14 bases. The CDR3 is 13 residues long. Germline CDR1 SQVTM, CDR2 ANQGSEA. CDR3 protein: CSVVKAGWNEQFF. CDR3 sequence (DNA): TGCAGCGTTGTTAAGGCGGGGTGGAATGAGCAGTTCTTC.

As regards this clonotype: One base away lies a much larger clone, so this may be a sequencing read error. This CDR3 is missing its conserved last phenylalanine or tryptophan, likely due to a read error. The chain carries TRBV5-1 and TRBJ1-1; TRBD1 aligns across 8 bases. Unmatched junction bases numbered 12, after V lost 4 bases and J lost 4 bases. Germline CDR1 SGHRS, CDR2 YFSETQ. This CDR3 spans 16 amino acids. CDR3 protein: CASSPGQGAQGTEAFL. The CDR3 nucleotides are TGCGCCAGCAGCCCGGGGCAGGGGGCGCAGGGCACTGAAGCTTTCCTT.

This clonotype has a handful of counts. The chain combines TRBV7-9 with TRBJ1-6, with a possible D match to TRBD1 (6 bases). The CDR3 covers 14 residues. V was trimmed by 5 bases and J by 10 bases, leaving 15 bases between them. The germline V gene encodes CDR1 SEHNR and CDR2 FQNEAQ (reference sequence). In nucleotides, the CDR3 is TGTGCCAGCAGCCCGAGGGGGGAGGTGTCACCCCTCCACTTT. Protein product: CASSPRGEVSPLHF.

This clonotype was seen at least ten times. The chain couples TRBV5-1 to TRBJ2-3, with D possibly TRBD2 on 6 matching bases. V was cut by 3 bases and J by 4 bases, with 12 bases left in between. CDR1 and CDR2 (germline): SGHRS, YFSETQ. The CDR3 spans 14 residues. CDR3 nucleotides: TGCGCCAGCAGCTCGGGGGACTCTTCAGATACGCAGTATTTT. It encodes CASSSGDSSDTQYF.

This clonotype was seen just once. Relative to the germline gene, one junction end is altered; a read error may explain this. The genes are TRBV2 and TRBJ1-2, with D uncertain. CDR1 and CDR2 from the germline V gene are SNHLY and FYNNEI. CDR3 length: 12 amino acids. DNA of the CDR3: TGCGCCAGCAGCCTTGATACCCGAGACTACACCTTC. Translation gives CASSLDTRDYTF.

The sample holds many counts of this clonotype. The genes are TRBV12-3 or TRBV12-4 and TRBJ1-5, with a weak D call TRBD1 (5 bases). The CDR3 is 14 residues long. Trimming pared 6 bases from V and 1 base from J, leaving 10 bases between. The CDR3 spells CASSRGGSNQPQHF. The CDR3 DNA is TGTGCCAGCAGCCGCGGGGGGAGCAATCAGCCCCAGCATTTT.

The chain combines TRBV27 with TRBJ2-1; D tentatively fits TRBD1 or TRBD2 (5 bases each). CDR3 length: 13 residues. Trimming left V 0 bases short and J 13 bases short, with 13 bases between. The germline gives CDR1 MNHEY, CDR2 SMNVEV (reference sequence). The CDR3 region has the DNA TGTGCCAGCAGTTTATCGGGGGTTATAGTACAGTTCTTC. Protein product: CASSLSGVIVQFF.

The rearrangement joins TRBV3-1 to TRBJ2-1; TRBD2 agrees at 9 bases. Germline lookup yields CDR1 LGHDT and CDR2 YNNKEL (reference sequence). Losses at the gene ends were 0 bases for V and 0 bases for J; bases not matched to a gene: 3. This CDR3 is built from 17 residues. The chain's CDR3 is CASSQEGGRASYNEQFF. CDR3 in DNA: TGTGCCAGCAGCCAAGAAGGCGGGAGGGCCTCCTACAATGAGCAGTTCTTC.

The chain has TRBV20-1 and TRBJ2-3, with a weak D call TRBD2 (6 bases). The germline gives CDR1 DFQATT, CDR2 SNEGSKA (reference sequence). The CDR3 length is 13 residues. Trimming stripped 3 bases from V and 2 bases from J, with 9 bases between. The CDR3: CSAREGNTDTQYF. DNA of the CDR3: TGCAGTGCTAGGGAGGGGAACACAGATACGCAGTATTTT.

V usage is TRBV19 and J usage is TRBJ1-2, with D possibly matching TRBD1 (5 bases). Germline CDR1 is LNHDA and CDR2 is SQIVND (reference sequence). The CDR3 consists of 13 residues. V was trimmed by 1 base and J by 10 bases, leaving 13 bases between them. The CDR3 DNA reads TGTGCCAGTAGTATAGCCGCCGGGACCGACTACACCTTC. This sequence encodes CASSIAAGTDYTF. Drawing the rest from reference TRBV19 and TRBJ1-2, the complete variable domain is DGGITQSPKYLFRKEGQNVTLSCEQNLNHDAMYWYRQDPGQGLRLIYYSQIVNDFQKGDIAEGYSVSREKKESFPLTVTSAQKNPTAFYLCASSIAAGTDYTFGSGTRLTVV.

This clonotype turned up a few times. V is TRBV15 and J is TRBJ2-2; possibly TRBD1 for D (5 bases). The V and J ends lost 7 bases and 4 bases respectively, with 16 bases between them. Germline V gene sequence: CDR1 LNHNV, CDR2 YYDKDF (reference sequence). This CDR3 region has 15 residues. The CDR3 reads CATTSGLWSTGELFF. DNA of the CDR3: TGTGCCACCACCTCAGGGTTGTGGAGCACCGGGGAGCTGTTTTTT.